This passage covers 24 T cell receptor beta chains from one sample sequenced in a study of long-term antiretroviral therapy in people with HIV. The authors ran the immunoSEQ assay, v3.0, at survey level. Profiling relied on immunoSEQ multiplex PCR, and the TCRdb table lists in-frame clones only, not all of them. Of roughly 17,000 clones in the sample, 85% to 95% were seen once. Sequenced here: unsorted PBMCs, sampled less than 13 years after starting antiretroviral therapy. All receptors come from a man younger than 45 with HIV.

This sequence joins TRBV28 and TRBJ1-1; D may be TRBD1 (6 bases). The CDR3 spans 12 residues. Trimming removed 7 bases from V and 5 bases from J, with 11 bases in between. CDR1 is MDHEN and CDR2 is SYDVKM in the germline V gene. The CDR3 nucleotides read TGTGCCAGCATTGGACAGCATACTGAAGCTTTCTTT. Amino acid sequence: CASIGQHTEAFF.

The chain uses TRBV28 and TRBJ2-2, with D uncertain. V lost 5 bases to trimming and J lost 1 base, with 11 bases between them. This CDR3 comprises 15 residues. Germline V gene data show CDR1 as MDHEN and CDR2 as SYDVKM. CDR3 nucleotides: TGTGCCAGCAGTCCCACGCAGCAGAACACCGGGGAGCTGTTTTTT. It specifies CASSPTQQNTGELFF.

In its sample, this clone was seen a few times. This chain joins TRBV6-4 and TRBJ2-2; 8 nucleotides align to TRBD2. The CDR3 sequence is 14 residues long. CDR1 and CDR2 (germline): MRHNA, SNTAGT. The V segment lost 2 bases and the J segment 4 bases; nucleotides outside the gene matches: 0. The CDR3 protein is CASSDGTSTGELFF. The CDR3 DNA follows: TGTGCCAGCAGTGACGGGACTAGCACCGGGGAGCTGTTTTTT.

This chain uses TRBV4-1 with TRBJ1-1, with D possibly matching TRBD1 (5 bases). Germline-derived CDR1 and CDR2 are MGHRA and YSYEKL. The V gene lost 4 bases and the J gene lost 3 bases, with 12 bases spanning the gap. This CDR3 is 14 amino acids long. DNA for the CDR3: TGCGCCAGCAGCCGGACACGGGAAGACACTGAAGCTTTCTTT. Translating gives CASSRTREDTEAFF.

The chain has TRBV6-1 and TRBJ2-5; D gene unclear. The CDR3 totals 14 residues. CDR1 and CDR2 from the germline V gene are MNHNS and SASEGT. V lost 4 bases to trimming and J lost 5 bases, with 14 bases between them. In DNA, the CDR3 is TGTGCCAGCAGTGTCGTGGGGTGGAGTGAGACCCAGTACTTC. Protein: CASSVVGWSETQYF.

The V call is TRBV11-1, the J call TRBJ2-5; D is uncertain. Germline CDR1 is SGHAT and CDR2 is FQDESV (reference sequence). The V gene lost 2 bases and the J gene lost 5 bases, with 12 bases spanning the gap. CDR3 length: 14 amino acids. The CDR3 DNA is TGTGCCAGCAGCTTATCCCCAGGAACCGAGACCCAGTACTTC. Protein sequence: CASSLSPGTETQYF. The entire variable domain, with the rest obtained from reference TRBV11-1 and TRBJ2-5, is as follows: EAEVAQSPRYKITEKSQAVAFWCDPISGHATLYWYRQILGQGPELLVQFQDESVVDDSQLPKDRFSAERLKGVDSTLKIQPAELGDSAMYLCASSLSPGTETQYFGPGTRLLVL.

This sequence joins TRBV2 and TRBJ2-7; 10 bases are shared with TRBD2. This CDR3 spans 16 amino acids. V was clipped by 1 base and J by 2 bases; unmatched bases: 5. CDR1 and CDR2 (germline): SNHLY, FYNNEI. The CDR3 DNA reads TGTGCCAGCAGTGAAGTTAGCGGGGGGCCCACCTACGAGCAGTACTTC. Translated: CASSEVSGGPTYEQYF. Full variable domain (missing parts from reference TRBV2 and TRBJ2-7): EPEVTQTPSHQVTQMGQEVILRCVPISNHLYFYWYRQILGQKVEFLVSFYNNEISEKSEIFDDQFSVERPDGSNFTLKIRSTKLEDSAMYFCASSEVSGGPTYEQYFGPGTRLTVT.

The chain recombines TRBV7-2 with TRBJ2-6; D is tentatively TRBD1 or TRBD2 (5 bases each). V was clipped by 1 base and J by 2 bases, with 6 bases between them. Per germline, CDR1 SGHTA and CDR2 FQGNSA. The CDR3 covers 15 residues. Written as DNA, the CDR3 is TGTGCCAGCAGCTTAGGGGGGACTGGGGCCAACGTCCTGACTTTC. Protein: CASSLGGTGANVLTF.

This chain joins TRBV14 and TRBJ2-7; D gene ambiguous. In germline, CDR1 is SGHDN, CDR2 FVKESK. The ends were cut back, 0 bases at V and 3 bases at J, with 6 bases in the middle. CDR3 size: 13 residues. Here the CDR3 reads CASSQDVFYEQYF. CDR3 bases: TGTGCCAGCAGCCAAGACGTATTCTACGAGCAGTACTTC. The full variable domain, with the rest looked up from reference TRBV14 and TRBJ2-7, is EAGVTQFPSHSVIEKGQTVTLRCDPISGHDNLYWYRRVMGKEIKFLLHFVKESKQDESGMPNNRFLAERTGGTYSTLKVQPAELEDSGVYFCASSQDVFYEQYFGPGTRLTVT.

The chain is built from TRBV27 and TRBJ1-4, with D uncertain. CDR1 and CDR2 from the germline V gene are MNHEY and SMNVEV (reference sequence). The CDR3 is made up of 15 amino acids. The V gene lost 6 bases and the J gene lost 0 bases, with 11 bases spanning the gap. The CDR3 region is CASRGTYTTNEKLFF. In nucleotides, the CDR3 is TGTGCCAGCAGGGGTACCTACACAACTAATGAAAAACTGTTTTTT.

This rearrangement joins TRBV6-6 to TRBJ2-7; 10 bases map to TRBD1. This CDR3 has 14 amino acids. Losses at the gene ends were 9 bases for V and 1 base for J; bases not matched to a gene: 6. The germline CDR1 and CDR2 sequences are MNHNY and SVGAGI (reference sequence). CDR3 nucleotide sequence: TGTGCCAGTAGACCGGGACAGGGGTCCTACGAGCAGTACTTC. As protein: CASRPGQGSYEQYF.

The genes are TRBV7-6 and TRBJ2-5; possibly TRBD1 for D (6 bases). This CDR3 comprises 14 residues. V lost 5 bases and J 2 bases, leaving 12 bases between the germline ends. Germline V gene data show CDR1 as SGHVS and CDR2 as FNYEAQ. In DNA, the CDR3 is TGTGCCAGCAGCCTATTCACAGGGCAAGAGACCCAGTACTTC. This encodes CASSLFTGQETQYF.

The gene calls are TRBV12-2 and TRBJ2-7; the D call of TRBD1 is as the table states it, not checked on the DNA. TRBV12-2 is marked as a pseudogene. This CDR3 is built from 15 residues. The CDR3 loop reads CASRYSGDSSYEQYV. The CDR3 DNA follows: TGTGCAAGTCGCTATTCCGGGGACAGCTCCTACGAGCAGTACGTC.

The sample holds one count of this clone. The rearrangement uses TRBV7-2 and TRBJ1-5, with D possibly matching TRBD1 (5 bases). V lost 5 bases to trimming and J lost 3 bases, with 17 bases between them. Germline V gene data show CDR1 as SGHTA and CDR2 as FQGNSA. This CDR3 has 16 residues. CDR3 sequence (DNA): TGTGCCAGCAGCCCTTATGGGGGTGGCCTCAATCAGCCCCAGCATTTT. Protein sequence: CASSPYGGGLNQPQHF.

The chain couples TRBV29-1 to TRBJ1-2, with unresolved D. Germline-derived CDR1 and CDR2 are SQVTM and ANQGSEA. There are 9 residues in the CDR3. Trimming removed 4 bases from V and 7 bases from J, with 4 bases in between. CDR3: CSVAIGYTF. CDR3 coding DNA: TGCAGCGTTGCCATTGGCTACACCTTC.

The chain recombines TRBV5-4 with TRBJ2-3; D is possibly TRBD2 (6 bases). Trimming stripped 1 base from V and 5 bases from J, with 14 bases between. This CDR3 region has 15 residues. Germline V gives CDR1 SGHNT, CDR2 YYREEE (reference sequence). CDR3 coding DNA: TGTGCCAGCAGCTTGAGGGTGGGGGGACGAGATACGCAGTATTTT. Translation: CASSLRVGGRDTQYF.

V is TRBV19 and J is TRBJ2-5; TRBD2 matches at 10 bases. The CDR3 has 14 amino acids. Germline V gives CDR1 LNHDA, CDR2 SQIVND (reference sequence). Trimming cost V 4 bases and J 5 bases; bases outside gene matches: 4. The CDR3 region is CASSTLAGVETQYF. Written as DNA, the CDR3 is TGTGCCAGTAGTACCCTAGCGGGGGTCGAGACCCAGTACTTC.

The J gene is TRBJ1-2, the V gene TRBV19, with 8 positions matching TRBD1. This CDR3 is built from 14 residues. Germline values: CDR1 LNHDA, CDR2 SQIVND (reference sequence). V lost 6 bases to trimming and J lost 5 bases; unmatched junction nucleotides: 8. The DNA of the CDR3 is TGTGCCAGTAGCCTCAGGGGGCGAGAATATGGCTACACCTTC. Residues: CASSLRGREYGYTF.

V and J are TRBV7-9 and TRBJ2-7, with TRBD1 identical over 7 bases. The CDR3 extends over 15 amino acids. V shed 5 bases and J 1 base; nucleotides not matched to a gene: 8. Looked up from germline, CDR1 is SEHNR and CDR2 is FQNEAQ (reference sequence). The CDR3 loop is CASSHRDSRSYEQYF. Written as DNA, the CDR3 is TGTGCCAGCAGCCACCGGGACAGTCGATCCTACGAGCAGTACTTC.

The V call is TRBV27, the J call TRBJ2-7; possible D gene TRBD1, 5 bases. The germline V gene has CDR1 MNHEY and CDR2 SMNVEV (reference sequence). V lost 5 bases, J lost 5 bases, and 10 bases lay in between. CDR3 length: 12 residues. The CDR3 sequence: CASSRGLNEQYF. The CDR3 bases are TGTGCCAGCAGTAGGGGTCTCAACGAGCAGTACTTC.

This chain joins TRBV6-1 and TRBJ1-2, with unresolved D. The CDR3 has 15 residues. Germline values: CDR1 MNHNS, CDR2 SASEGT. V lost 2 bases to trimming and J lost 8 bases, with 18 bases between them. CDR3 residues: CASSELPRGGRGYTF. CDR3 sequence (DNA): TGTGCCAGCAGTGAATTACCTAGAGGCGGTAGGGGCTACACCTTC.

This rearrangement joins TRBV7-9 to TRBJ2-6; D is uncertain. The CDR3 length is 16 residues. Trimming took off 2 bases at V and 0 bases at J, with 8 bases between the two ends. CDR1 is SEHNR and CDR2 is FQNEAQ in the germline V gene (reference sequence). In DNA, the CDR3 is TGTGCCAGCAGCTTAATGACCTACTCTGGGGCCAACGTCCTGACTTTC. Amino acids: CASSLMTYSGANVLTF.

This clone appeared once. The chain joins TRBV27 to TRBJ2-2; D is undetermined. The CDR3 is 13 residues long. CDR1 MNHEY and CDR2 SMNVEV come from the germline V gene (reference sequence). V was clipped by 3 bases and J by 5 bases, with 7 bases between them. CDR3 region: CASSFSVTGELFF. CDR3 coding DNA: TGTGCCAGCAGTTTTTCGGTGACCGGGGAGCTGTTTTTT.

The J gene is TRBJ1-1, the V gene TRBV5-1; TRBD1 aligns across 7 bases. V lost 4 bases to trimming and J lost 4 bases; unmatched junction nucleotides: 4. The CDR3 extends over 13 amino acids. Germline assignment: CDR1 SGHRS and CDR2 YFSETQ. The CDR3 nucleotides read TGCGCCAGCAGCCCAGGGGGGAGCACTGAAGCTTTCTTT. This encodes CASSPGGSTEAFF.